What follows describes a single T cell receptor beta chain. No antigen is known for it. CDR3 size: 14 residues. Germline V gene sequence: CDR1 LGHNT, CDR2 FRNRAP. V was clipped by 1 base and J by 6 bases; unmatched bases: 0. The sample belongs to a study of T cell responses to AZD1222 COVID-19 vaccine. Whole-study results and caveats: White British people made up most donors, females outnumbered males, and clonal diversity was possibly underestimated. The study found vaccine-associated CD4 TCRs spanning spike, dominant at 160-218 and 743-854. No day 14 peak samples; only post-peak repertoires were characterized.

TCRdb's copy holds only in-frame clones and misses some; the assay was immunoSEQ multiplex PCR. The sample carries some 140,000 clones, around 90% recorded once. The sample consisted of peripheral blood, taken on day 0 of AZD1222 vaccination. This receptor was taken from an adult in good health. The chain links TRBV12-5 to TRBJ2-2; 9 bases line up with TRBD1. The CDR3 region is CASGLGTGAGELFF. In DNA, the CDR3 is TGTGCTAGTGGTTTGGGGACAGGGGCCGGGGAGCTGTTTTTT.